This TCR beta chain was identified in a study of OX40 agonist ivuxolimab in advanced cancers. Here immunoSEQ multiplex PCR was the method, and the copy in TCRdb shows in-frame clones only, minus some. The data hold under 85,000 clones, with about 81% observed a single time. With 6 bases clipped from V and 6 bases from J, the junction kept 11 bases outside the gene matches. This CDR3 is 14 amino acids long. Germline assignment: CDR1 MNHEY and CDR2 SVGAGI. This TCR was recovered from an adult with an advanced solid tumor such as melanoma, head and neck, liver or kidney cancer. The chain uses TRBV6-5 and TRBJ2-7; 7 positions match TRBD1. Sequenced material: CD4+ or CD8+ T cells sorted from blood, taken in a trial of the OX40 agonist ivuxolimab. CDR3 loop: CASSRQGTSPEQYF. In nucleotides, the CDR3 is TGTGCCAGCAGCCGACAGGGTACTTCCCCCGAGCAGTACTTC.